The 23 T cell receptor beta chains in this list originate from one sample, sequenced in a study of cytomegalovirus exposure and HLA in healthy donors. A multiplex PCR was run with 60 Vbeta primers and 13 Jbeta primers. The data were produced by immunoSEQ multiplex PCR, yet TCRdb's version contains in-frame clones alone and is incomplete. The data show approximately 170,000 clones, around 80% seen once. Material for sequencing was PBMCs. These receptors were collected from a male donor in good health and CMV-seronegative.

V usage is TRBV6-1 and J usage is TRBJ1-5; possible D gene TRBD1, 6 bases. Deletions cut 3 bases from V and 0 bases from J, with 12 bases between. The CDR3 has 16 residues. Germline lookup yields CDR1 MNHNS and CDR2 SASEGT. The CDR3 reads CASSDLTGYSNQPQHF. Written as DNA, the CDR3 is TGTGCCAGCAGTGACCTGACAGGTTATAGCAATCAGCCCCAGCATTTT.

The V and J genes are TRBV28 and TRBJ2-3; TRBD1 matches 9 bases. This CDR3 spans 15 amino acids. Per germline, CDR1 MDHEN and CDR2 SYDVKM. With V trimmed by 3 bases and J by 5 bases, 6 bases remained unmatched. The CDR3 DNA follows: TGTGCCAGCAGTTTCCGGACAGGGGTGATAGATACGCAGTATTTT. Translation: CASSFRTGVIDTQYF.

J is TRBJ2-7 and V is TRBV5-6; 8 bases map to TRBD2. V was pared by 1 base and J by 0 bases, with 3 bases of the junction left unmatched. From germline, CDR1 is SGHDT and CDR2 YYEEEE. This CDR3 region has 15 residues. The CDR3 nucleotides read TGTGCCAGCAGCTTGCCCAGCGGGAGCTCCTACGAGCAGTACTTC. Encoded protein: CASSLPSGSSYEQYF.

This chain links TRBV29-1 with TRBJ2-5; a weak D match, TRBD1 (7 bases). The CDR3 runs 12 residues. Trimming left V 6 bases short and J 5 bases short, with 13 bases between. Per germline, CDR1 SQVTM and CDR2 ANQGSEA. The CDR3 region has the DNA TGCAGCGTGCGACAGGGAGGCGAGACCCAGTACTTC. It yields the protein CSVRQGGETQYF.

This rearrangement joins TRBV6-5 to TRBJ1-6; possible D gene TRBD1, 5 bases. The germline gives CDR1 MNHEY, CDR2 SVGAGI. This CDR3 contains 15 residues. Trimming took off 6 bases at V and 1 base at J, with 10 bases between the two ends. This CDR3 is CASRGGGSYNSPLHF. For the CDR3, the DNA is TGTGCCAGCAGGGGCGGGGGGTCCTATAATTCACCCCTCCACTTT.

The chain employs TRBV13 and TRBJ2-1, with TRBD1 matching over 8 bases. J gave up 4 bases and V 5 bases, and 7 bases lay outside the gene matches. Germline CDR1 PRHDT, CDR2 FYEKMQ (reference sequence). This CDR3 is 15 amino acids long. The DNA for the CDR3 is TGTGCCAGCAGCGTATCAGGGGGCATTTACAATGAGCAGTTCTTC. Encoded protein: CASSVSGGIYNEQFF.

With regard to this clone: An end of the junction does not agree with germline; a read error may underlie this. The gene calls are TRBV7-7 and TRBJ2-5; 8 bases are a match to TRBD1. The CDR3 spans 15 residues. Germline V lookup: CDR1 SSHAT, CDR2 FNYEAQ (reference sequence). The CDR3 DNA follows: TGTGCTAGCAGCCCCGGACAGGGTTTACAAGAGACCCAGTACTTC. Its protein is CASSPGQGLQETQYF.

V usage is TRBV7-9 and J usage is TRBJ1-5, with 10 bases fitting TRBD1. CDR1 is SEHNR, CDR2 FQNEAQ, per germline (reference sequence). This CDR3 has 18 amino acids. V lost 4 bases to trimming and J lost 7 bases; unmatched junction nucleotides: 16. The CDR3 sequence is CASSSQRTGGVLRQPQHF. CDR3 bases: TGTGCCAGCAGCTCCCAGCGGACAGGGGGGGTACTAAGGCAGCCCCAGCATTTT. Full variable domain (outside the CDR3, taken from reference TRBV7-9 and TRBJ1-5): DTGVSQNPRHKITKRGQNVTFRCDPISEHNRLYWYRQTLGQGPEFLTYFQNEAQLEKSRLLSDRFSAERPKGSFSTLEIQRTEQGDSAMYLCASSSQRTGGVLRQPQHFGDGTRLSIL.

The V gene is TRBV25-1, the J gene TRBJ2-5, with a weak D call TRBD2 (7 bases). Looked up from germline, CDR1 is MGHDK and CDR2 is SYGVNS. Trimming cost V 1 base and J 5 bases, with 17 bases left between them. CDR3 length: 16 amino acids. The CDR3 nucleotides read TGTGCCAGCAGTGAATGGAACGGGGGGCTAAGTGAGACCCAGTACTTC. Residues: CASSEWNGGLSETQYF.

The genes are TRBV5-6 and TRBJ2-6; D unclear. The CDR3 sequence is 18 residues long. Trimming took 2 bases from V and 1 from J, leaving 16 bases between them. Germline assignment: CDR1 SGHDT and CDR2 YYEEEE. CDR3 bases: TGTGCCAGCAGCTTATCAACCGATAGACTTTCTGGGGCCAACGTCCTGACTTTC. Translated: CASSLSTDRLSGANVLTF. Filled out from reference TRBV5-6 and TRBJ2-6, the complete variable domain reads DAGVTQSPTHLIKTRGQQVTLRCSPKSGHDTVSWYQQALGQGPQFIFQYYEEEERQRGNFPDRFSGHQFPNYSSELNVNALLLGDSALYLCASSLSTDRLSGANVLTFGAGSRLTVL.

The chain couples TRBV27 to TRBJ2-7; 8 bases fit TRBD2. The trim removed 3 bases at V and 3 bases at J, leaving 10 bases unmatched. CDR1 and CDR2 (germline): MNHEY, SMNVEV (reference sequence). The length of the CDR3 is 16 residues. CDR3 DNA sequence: TGTGCCAGCAGTTTTGGGATGACTAGCGCGAACTACGAGCAGTACTTC. This sequence encodes CASSFGMTSANYEQYF.

The table lists this clone with a count of one. This sequence joins TRBV2 and TRBJ2-5, with TRBD1 identical over 9 bases. CDR1 is SNHLY, CDR2 FYNNEI, per germline. Losses at the gene ends were 6 bases for V and 2 bases for J; bases not matched to a gene: 4. This CDR3 has 14 residues. The CDR3 reads CASRDRGGQETQYF. The DNA of the CDR3 is TGTGCCAGCAGGGACAGGGGAGGGCAAGAGACCCAGTACTTC.

This clone was seen only once. The DNA of the CDR3 is TGTGCCAGCAGTCCACAGGCCTGGCCTTACGAGCAGTACTTC. This encodes CASSPQAWPYEQYF. This rearrangement joins TRBV6-5 to TRBJ2-5; TRBD1 is a possible D gene (5 bases). The J call is doubtful: the DNA matches TRBJ2-7 better. CDR1 and CDR2 (germline): MNHEY, SVGAGI. CDR3 length equals 14 residues.

This chain links TRBV19 with TRBJ1-1; tentatively, D is TRBD1 (5 bases). The CDR3 length is 16 residues. CDR1 is LNHDA and CDR2 is SQIVND in the germline V gene (reference sequence). Trimming left V 3 bases short and J 2 bases short, with 16 bases between. CDR3: CASSIRRGGSNTEAFF. Written as DNA, the CDR3 is TGTGCCAGTAGTATTCGCCGGGGGGGGAGCAACACTGAAGCTTTCTTT. Full variable domain (missing parts from reference TRBV19 and TRBJ1-1): DGGITQSPKYLFRKEGQNVTLSCEQNLNHDAMYWYRQDPGQGLRLIYYSQIVNDFQKGDIAEGYSVSREKKESFPLTVTSAQKNPTAFYLCASSIRRGGSNTEAFFGQGTRLTVV.

This clone was observed a few times. V gene TRBV4-1 combines with J gene TRBJ2-1; 8 bases are shared with TRBD2. CDR1 and CDR2 from the germline V gene are MGHRA and YSYEKL. The CDR3 totals 14 residues. V shed 5 bases, J shed 13 bases, and the junction held 13 bases outside the gene matches. The CDR3 reads CASSSTGPSGSQFF. CDR3 coding DNA: TGCGCCAGCAGCTCAACGGGGCCTAGCGGGTCCCAGTTCTTC.

This clone was observed a handful of times. The V call is TRBV6-5, the J call TRBJ1-6; the match to TRBD1 covers 8 bases. From germline, CDR1 is MNHEY and CDR2 SVGAGI. J gave up 8 bases and V 0 bases, and 3 bases lay outside the gene matches. There are 15 residues in the CDR3. CDR3 coding DNA: TGTGCCAGCAGTTACTCGGGACAGGCATATTCACCCCTCCACTTT. It encodes CASSYSGQAYSPLHF.

The chain employs TRBV11-2 and TRBJ2-1, with D maybe TRBD1 (6 bases). The CDR3 extends over 17 amino acids. Germline V CDR1 and CDR2: SGHAT, FQNNGV. V lost 0 bases and J 7 bases, leaving 19 bases between the germline ends. CDR3 in DNA: TGTGCCAGCAGCTTAGAGGTGGGCAGGGGCTCTCTTAATGAGCAGTTCTTC. Amino acids: CASSLEVGRGSLNEQFF.

The gene calls are TRBV5-1 and TRBJ1-1, with 7 bases matching TRBD1. Germline values: CDR1 SGHRS, CDR2 YFSETQ. J was trimmed by 4 bases and V by 4 bases; bases with no gene match: 7. The CDR3 loop spans 14 amino acids. The CDR3 loop reads CASSAETGATEAFF. The CDR3 nucleotides are TGCGCCAGCAGCGCGGAAACAGGGGCCACTGAAGCTTTCTTT.

V is TRBV19 and J is TRBJ2-1; 16 bases match TRBD2. The CDR3 sequence is 16 residues long. Trimming cost V 5 bases and J 10 bases; bases outside gene matches: 8. Germline assignment: CDR1 LNHDA and CDR2 SQIVND (reference sequence). The CDR3 DNA sequence: TGTGCCAGTAGTTCGGGACTAGCGGGGGGGCCGCAAGAGCAGTTCTTC. It specifies CASSSGLAGGPQEQFF.

This clone was detected a few times. J is TRBJ2-7 and V is TRBV28, with D unclear. Per germline, CDR1 MDHEN and CDR2 SYDVKM. The CDR3 extends over 13 amino acids. V lost 7 bases and J lost 5, with 15 bases in between. In DNA, the CDR3 is TGTGCCAGCAATGGCAGGCCCTGGGACGAGCAGTACTTC. As protein: CASNGRPWDEQYF.

The chain recombines TRBV25-1 with TRBJ2-3; 12 bases match TRBD2. Germline V gene lookup returns CDR1 MGHDK and CDR2 SYGVNS. This CDR3 region has 16 residues. The V segment lost 2 bases and the J segment 5 bases; nucleotides outside the gene matches: 5. For the CDR3, the DNA is TGTGCCAGCAGTGAACCTAGCGGGGGGGCTGTAGATACGCAGTATTTT. It encodes CASSEPSGGAVDTQYF.

The CDR3 loop reads CASSQVGQNEQYF. The CDR3 nucleotides read TGCGCCAGCAGCCAAGTTGGACAGAACGAGCAGTACTTC. The gene calls are TRBV4-1 and TRBJ2-7, with D maybe TRBD1 (6 bases). The ends were cut back, 1 base at V and 5 bases at J, with 9 bases in the middle. Germline lookup yields CDR1 MGHRA and CDR2 YSYEKL. The CDR3 sequence is 13 residues long.

The chain combines TRBV9 with TRBJ1-2; a weak D match, TRBD1 (5 bases). Trimming pared 0 bases from V and 5 bases from J, leaving 14 bases between. The germline CDR1 and CDR2 sequences are SGDLS and YYNGEE. CDR3 size: 15 residues. Written as DNA, the CDR3 is TGTGCCAGCAGCGTAGGGGCAGGGTTGGGATATGGCTACACCTTC. Protein sequence: CASSVGAGLGYGYTF. The whole variable domain, remainder taken from reference TRBV9 and TRBJ1-2, is DSGVTQTPKHLITATGQRVTLRCSPRSGDLSVYWYQQSLDQGLQFLIQYYNGEERAKGNILERFSAQQFPDLHSELNLSSLELGDSALYFCASSVGAGLGYGYTFGSGTRLTVV.